This T cell receptor beta chain is drawn from a study of shared T cell receptors in the human thymus. TCRdb's table, derived via immunoSEQ multiplex PCR, lists solely in-frame clones and lacks some. The sample lists hundreds of thousands of clones, 70% to 90% occurring once. The same sample was also studied in work on human thymus T cells. This second study says: Donors were healthy Finnish babies undergoing corrective operations for congenital heart defects. Blood and thymic repertoires both appeared biased in V and J gene usage.

Sequenced input: thymocytes. This receptor was taken from a boy in the first two years of life with a congenital heart defect.

This chain's CDR3 is CASSVRPLGPYGYTF. In nucleotides, the CDR3 is TGTGCCAGCAGCGTAAGGCCCCTAGGTCCGTATGGCTACACCTTC. The chain carries TRBV9 and TRBJ1-2; D unclear. This CDR3 comprises 15 residues. Germline CDR1 and CDR2: SGDLS and YYNGEE. Trimming shortened V by 1 base and J by 5 bases, and 15 bases separated the two germline ends. The variable domain in full, completed from reference TRBV9 and TRBJ1-2, reads DSGVTQTPKHLITATGQRVTLRCSPRSGDLSVYWYQQSLDQGLQFLIQYYNGEERAKGNILERFSAQQFPDLHSELNLSSLELGDSALYFCASSVRPLGPYGYTFGSGTRLTVV.